Listed below are T cell receptor beta chains from one sample, sequenced in a study of T cells in Graves' hyperthyroidism and ophthalmopathy. TCRdb re-called the multiplex PCR reads with MiXCR, one entry per CDR3 protein. The sample includes more than 350,000 distinct CDR3 sequences, approximately 14% of them seen just once. Sequenced material: blood. These receptors were taken from a woman aged 60-70 years with Graves' ophthalmopathy. CDR3s include the opening cysteine and the closing phenylalanine or tryptophan. D genes are given only for firm matches. Clone size is shown for a subset of rows, as once, few, many or a class of expanded clone.

cdr3_aa cdr3_nt d_call v_call clone_size cdr3_length j_call
CASSFQSYEQYF TGTGCCAGCAGTTTCCAATCCTACGAGCAGTACTTC - TRBV28 many 12 TRBJ2-7
CASSGGQGTEAFF TGTGCCAGCAGTGGTGGACAAGGGACTGAAGCTTTCTTT - TRBV25-1 - 13 TRBJ1-1
CAISPDRQDNQPQHF TGTGCCATCAGCCCCGACAGGCAAGATAATCAGCCCCAGCATTTT - TRBV10-3 - 15 TRBJ1-5
CSARIAGAVYEQYF TGCAGTGCTAGAATAGCGGGAGCCGTCTACGAGCAGTACTTC TRBD2 TRBV20-1 - 14 TRBJ2-7
CASSYRSRSDRSYDEQFF TGTGCCAGTAGTTATAGGTCGCGTTCGGACCGATCCTACGATGAGCAGTTCTTC - TRBV19 - 18 TRBJ2-1
CATSDYGLAGGTDTQYF TGTGCCACCAGTGATTATGGACTAGCGGGAGGTACAGATACGCAGTATTTT TRBD2 TRBV24-1 many 17 TRBJ2-3
CASSFRGKLFF TGTGCCAGTAGTTTCCGGGGGAAACTGTTTTTT - TRBV19 - 11 TRBJ1-4
CASSILTVGYSNQPQHF TGTGCCAGTAGTATACTGACTGTAGGGTATAGCAATCAGCCCCAGCATTTT - TRBV19 few 17 TRBJ1-5
CASSSPAGTSGRFTDTQYF TGTGCCAGCAGCTCACCCGCCGGGACTAGCGGGAGGTTCACAGATACGCAGTATTTT TRBD2 TRBV28 - 19 TRBJ2-3
CASSPGTGTYEQYF TGTGCCAGCTCACCAGGGACAGGGACTTACGAGCAGTACTTC TRBD1 TRBV18 many 14 TRBJ2-7
CASSLTGVVFREKLFF TGTGCCAGCAGTTTGACAGGGGTAGTTTTTCGCGAAAAACTGTTTTTT TRBD1 TRBV28 - 16 TRBJ1-4
CASSFDGTSFHEQYF TGTGCCAGCAGTTTCGACGGGACTAGCTTCCACGAGCAGTACTTC TRBD2 TRBV27 many 15 TRBJ2-7
CASSAPGQESYEQFF TGCGCCAGCAGCGCTCCGGGACAGGAATCCTACGAGCAGTTCTTC TRBD1 TRBV5-1 - 15 TRBJ2-1
CASSPSRSGANVLTF TGTGCCAGCTCACCTAGCCGATCTGGGGCCAACGTCCTGACTTTC - TRBV18 - 15 TRBJ2-6
CASSEVREQYF TGCGCCAGCAGTGAAGTAAGGGAGCAGTACTTC - TRBV10-2 many 11 TRBJ2-7